The clone carrying this T cell receptor (beta chain) was observed a handful of times. No antigen is known for it. CDR1 and CDR2 (germline): SNHLY, FYNNEI. The V end lost 8 bases, the J end lost 1 base, and 11 bases lay between the germline ends. CDR3 size: 13 residues. This sample is drawn from a study of shared clonotypes between healthy human individuals. The deep-level immunoSEQ assay was used. Libraries were prepared by immunoSEQ multiplex PCR; TCRdb keeps only in-frame clonotypes and omits some of them. The sample includes about 2,200,000 clones, roughly 91% of them seen just once. General study results and limits: Some naive CD4 clonotypes, 4% to 6%, turned up in common across several donors. Larger estimated richness was generally seen in naive subsets than in memory subsets.

Naive CD8 cells comprised CD45RO-negative, CCR7-positively selected cells, excluding terminally differentiated effector memory CD45RA+ cells. This TCR derives from a man aged 18 to 30 in good health. Some clones in this sample may be carry-over from other donors' samples. Sequencing was performed on naive CD8+ T cells from PBMCs. The rearrangement links TRBV2 to TRBJ1-2, with D possibly matching TRBD1 (6 bases). CDR3 in amino acids: CASPLGGNYGYTF. CDR3 sequence (DNA): TGTGCCAGCCCGCTAGGGGGTAACTATGGCTACACCTTC.